These 21 T cell receptor beta chains were all obtained from the same sample, sequenced in a study of beta chain features in type 1 diabetes. Study-wide results and limits: Type 1 diabetes patients had moderately but significantly shorter TCRB CDR3s in all four CD4+ subsets.

No antigen is known for these receptors. Expressed TCRB transcripts got sequenced, as all isolated RNA was reverse transcribed. Assay used: immunoSEQ multiplex PCR; TCRdb lists only in-frame clones, some missing. The data show 150,000 to 200,000 clones, with about 10% seen just once and approximately 0.7% held by the top ten. The material sequenced was central memory CD4+ T cells from blood. These receptors were taken from a woman aged 30 to 39 with type 1 diabetes.

The chain combines TRBV7-3 with TRBJ2-1; 8 bases match TRBD2. CDR1 and CDR2 from the germline V gene are SGHTA and FQGTGA. J was trimmed by 2 bases and V by 2 bases; bases with no gene match: 2. The CDR3 loop spans 15 amino acids. As DNA, the CDR3 is TGTGCCAGCAGCTTACTAGCGGGCACCTACAATGAGCAGTTCTTC. It specifies CASSLLAGTYNEQFF.

There are a few counts of this clone. This same CDR3 is encoded by further DNA sequences in the sample. This rearrangement joins TRBV15 to TRBJ2-7, with 8 bases identical to TRBD2. The ends lost 5 bases at V and 4 bases at J; junction bases unmatched: 7. This CDR3 contains 14 residues. Per the germline V gene, CDR1 is LNHNV and CDR2 is YYDKDF (reference sequence). CDR3 nucleotides: TGTGCCACCAGCTTCAGCGGGAGCGGGTACGAGCAGTACTTC. It codes for CATSFSGSGYEQYF.

The sample holds many counts of this clone. The same CDR3 can be traced to other DNA sequences in this sample. The gene calls are TRBV27 and TRBJ2-1; D is ambiguous. The CDR3 is made up of 11 amino acids. Germline CDR1 is MNHEY and CDR2 is SMNVEV (reference sequence). The V gene lost 6 bases and the J gene lost 7 bases, with 7 bases spanning the gap. CDR3 in amino acids: CASSRYNEQFF. The CDR3 nucleotides are TGTGCCAGCAGCCGGTATAATGAGCAGTTCTTC.

This clone was observed a handful of times. The J gene is TRBJ2-5, the V gene TRBV7-9; D may be TRBD2 (5 bases). CDR1 is SEHNR, CDR2 FQNEAQ, per germline (reference sequence). V was clipped by 1 base and J by 5 bases, with 11 bases between them. This CDR3 comprises 14 residues. In nucleotides, the CDR3 is TGTGCCAGCAGCTTAGTGCTGGGCGGGGAGACCCAGTACTTC. It codes for CASSLVLGGETQYF. The full variable domain, its missing parts supplied by reference TRBV7-9 and TRBJ2-5, is DTGVSQNPRHKITKRGQNVTFRCDPISEHNRLYWYRQTLGQGPEFLTYFQNEAQLEKSRLLSDRFSAERPKGSFSTLEIQRTEQGDSAMYLCASSLVLGGETQYFGPGTRLLVL.

J is TRBJ2-2 and V is TRBV2; 9 nucleotides agree with TRBD2. CDR3 length equals 14 residues. Trimming at V came to 8 bases and at J to 3 bases, leaving 4 bases not matched to a gene. The germline gives CDR1 SNHLY, CDR2 FYNNEI. The CDR3 protein is CASSQREDTGELFF. The CDR3 coding sequence is TGTGCCAGCTCTCAGCGGGAGGACACCGGGGAGCTGTTTTTT.

This clone was counted a few times. The V gene is TRBV5-1, the J gene TRBJ1-5, with 7 positions matching TRBD1. CDR3 size: 15 residues. V was clipped by 0 bases and J by 5 bases; unmatched bases: 5. Per germline, CDR1 SGHRS and CDR2 YFSETQ. CDR3 in amino acids: CASSLDNRGDQPQHF. The CDR3 region has the DNA TGCGCCAGCAGCTTGGATAACAGGGGAGATCAGCCCCAGCATTTT.

The chain recombines TRBV19 with TRBJ1-2; perhaps TRBD1 as D (6 bases). Germline assignment: CDR1 LNHDA and CDR2 SQIVND (reference sequence). The V and J ends lost 1 base and 4 bases respectively, with 13 bases between them. The CDR3 has 15 amino acids. CDR3 bases: TGTGCCAGTAGTATAGGACAGGCCGGCTCCTATGGCTACACCTTC. The encoded protein is CASSIGQAGSYGYTF.

Of note for this clone: The same CDR3 arises from other DNA sequences in this sample as well. The chain carries TRBV7-3 and TRBJ2-2; the D gene is possibly TRBD1 (5 bases). Trimming cost V 2 bases and J 0 bases, with 7 bases left between them. The CDR3 is 15 amino acids. Germline CDR1 and CDR2: SGHTA and FQGTGA. The CDR3 is CASSLQGPNTGELFF. The CDR3 nucleotides read TGTGCCAGCAGCTTACAGGGCCCGAACACCGGGGAGCTGTTTTTT. Drawing the rest from reference TRBV7-3 and TRBJ2-2, the complete variable domain is GAGVSQTPSNKVTEKGKYVELRCDPISGHTALYWYRQSLGQGPEFLIYFQGTGAADDSGLPNDRFFAVRPEGSVSTLKIQRTERGDSAVYLCASSLQGPNTGELFFGEGSRLTVL.

The chain is built from TRBV7-2 and TRBJ2-7, with TRBD2 identical over 9 bases. V shed 5 bases and J 7 bases; nucleotides not matched to a gene: 9. Germline-derived CDR1 and CDR2 are SGHTA and FQGNSA. The CDR3 extends over 14 amino acids. The DNA of the CDR3 is TGTGCCAGCAGCCCCTGGCTAGCGGGGCGGGAGCAGTACTTC. This translates into CASSPWLAGREQYF.

This clone has only a few counts. This chain connects TRBV19 to TRBJ2-1; 8 bases align to TRBD2. Germline V gene sequence: CDR1 LNHDA, CDR2 SQIVND (reference sequence). This CDR3 has 15 residues. Trimming at V came to 4 bases and at J to 9 bases, leaving 11 bases not matched to a gene. CDR3 loop: CASSTGVAGLGEQFF. In nucleotides, the CDR3 is TGTGCCAGTAGTACCGGAGTAGCGGGATTAGGTGAGCAGTTCTTC.

This clone has only a few counts. As DNA, the CDR3 is TGTGCCAGCAGCGGGACAGGGGACTATGGCTACACCTTC. It codes for CASSGTGDYGYTF. The rearrangement joins TRBV9 to TRBJ1-2, with 9 bases fitting TRBD1. Germline V gene lookup returns CDR1 SGDLS and CDR2 YYNGEE. After removal of 3 bases from V and 3 bases from J, the junction contained 0 bases not matched to a gene. CDR3 length equals 13 residues.

The genes are TRBV6-1 and TRBJ2-7; the D gene is possibly TRBD1 (6 bases). Trimming removed 7 bases at V and 2 bases at J, with 18 bases between. The CDR3 loop spans 15 amino acids. Germline CDR1 MNHNS, CDR2 SASEGT. CDR3 sequence (DNA): TGTGCCAGCACCCCTAGGGGGACCCCGGCCTACGAGCAGTACTTC. Protein product: CASTPRGTPAYEQYF.

V and J are TRBV10-3 and TRBJ2-1; 7 bases agree with TRBD2. The germline CDR1 and CDR2 sequences are ENHRY and SYGVKD. V lost 6 bases to trimming and J lost 1 base; unmatched junction nucleotides: 15. The CDR3 covers 18 residues. CDR3 amino acids: CAIRPEGGRATSYNEQFF. CDR3 in DNA: TGTGCCATCAGGCCTGAAGGCGGGAGAGCCACTTCCTACAATGAGCAGTTCTTC.

The rearrangement joins TRBV5-1 to TRBJ1-1; D possibly corresponds to TRBD1 (5 bases). The V end lost 1 base, the J end lost 1 base, and 14 bases lay between the germline ends. From germline, CDR1 is SGHRS and CDR2 YFSETQ. CDR3 length: 16 amino acids. The CDR3 sequence is CASSLLQGGRNTEAFF. Written as DNA, the CDR3 is TGCGCCAGCAGCTTGCTCCAGGGAGGGAGGAACACTGAAGCTTTCTTT.

This clone was recorded a few times. In nucleotides, the CDR3 is TGTGCCAGCAGCCCGGGACTAGCTGTAAGGGAGCAGTACTTC. Protein sequence: CASSPGLAVREQYF. V gene TRBV9 combines with J gene TRBJ2-7; the match to TRBD2 covers 9 bases. The junction had 9 bases not matched to a gene; V was cut back by 4 bases and J by 7 bases. This CDR3 contains 14 residues. Per germline, CDR1 SGDLS and CDR2 YYNGEE.

This clone was picked up a small number of times. CDR3 sequence: CASSDRADTQYF. DNA of the CDR3: TGTGCCAGCAGTGATCGAGCAGATACGCAGTATTTT. The chain uses TRBV2 and TRBJ2-3; D ambiguous. Trimming removed 3 bases at V and 4 bases at J, with 5 bases between. Germline-derived CDR1 and CDR2 are SNHLY and FYNNEI. CDR3 size: 12 residues.

This clone appeared a few times. The CDR3 carries no conserved terminal phenylalanine or tryptophan, so it likely arises from a read error. It is unclear where the CDR3 begins or ends on the DNA, so no DNA is shown, and the CDR3 is as TCRdb lists it. The chain carries TRBV9 and TRBJ1-1; TRBD1 was called by the table and not checked on the DNA. Germline V gives CDR1 SGDLS, CDR2 YYNGEE. The CDR3 spans 11 amino acids, including both terminal residues. CDR3 in amino acids: CASSSSCRAAV.

CDR3 DNA sequence: TGTGCCAGCAGCCCCGGACAGGGGGCCACCGGGGAGCTGTTTTTT. Protein product: CASSPGQGATGELFF. The V and J genes are TRBV7-2 and TRBJ2-2; the match to TRBD1 covers 11 bases. Germline trimming cut 5 bases from V and 4 bases from J; bases unmatched to any gene: 3. This CDR3 has 15 amino acids. CDR1 is SGHTA and CDR2 is FQGNSA in the germline V gene.

This chain links TRBV29-1 with TRBJ2-1; 7 positions agree with TRBD2. The length of the CDR3 is 13 residues. The germline CDR1 and CDR2 sequences are SQVTM and ANQGSEA. J gave up 7 bases and V 4 bases, and 7 bases lay outside the gene matches. Here the CDR3 reads CSVGGREANEQFF. The CDR3 DNA reads TGCAGCGTTGGAGGGAGGGAGGCGAATGAGCAGTTCTTC.

The chain uses TRBV28 and TRBJ2-2; no clear D gene. Germline assignment: CDR1 MDHEN and CDR2 SYDVKM. Trimming pared 6 bases from V and 5 bases from J, leaving 7 bases between. CDR3 length: 12 amino acids. In DNA form, the CDR3 reads TGTGCCAGCAGCCCTTCGACCGGGGAGCTGTTTTTT. It is translated as CASSPSTGELFF.

The chain couples TRBV7-9 to TRBJ2-5; D is perhaps TRBD2 (5 bases). Germline assignment: CDR1 SEHNR and CDR2 FQNEAQ (reference sequence). V lost 5 bases, J lost 10 bases, and 8 bases lay in between. CDR3 length: 10 residues. The CDR3 DNA reads as TGTGCCAGCAGCAACCGGGACCAGTACTTC. Translating it yields CASSNRDQYF.